Listed here are 7 T cell receptor beta chains from one sample, sequenced in a study of cytomegalovirus exposure and HLA in healthy donors. Assay: immunoSEQ multiplex PCR; the TCRdb copy retains only in-frame clones and omits some. Here the sample spans about 98,000 clones, about 90% being singletons. Sequencing was carried out using PBMCs. The receptors shown here come from a man younger than 35 in good health and CMV-seropositive.

This clone came up once. V usage is TRBV11-3 and J usage is TRBJ2-3; possibly TRBD2 for D (7 bases). CDR1 is SGHNT, CDR2 YENEEA, per germline. This CDR3 has 16 residues. V was clipped by 5 bases and J by 0 bases, with 15 bases between them. The CDR3 here is CASSPGGQFSTDTQYF. The DNA for the CDR3 is TGTGCCAGCAGCCCCGGGGGGCAGTTTAGCACAGATACGCAGTATTTT.

The chain employs TRBV7-9 and TRBJ2-2; D remains unclear. Germline loops: CDR1 SEHNR, CDR2 FQNEAQ (reference sequence). The V end lost 5 bases, the J end lost 5 bases, and 3 bases lay between the germline ends. The CDR3 totals 11 residues. DNA of the CDR3: TGTGCCAGCAGCCGGACCGGGGAGCTGTTTTTT. Translation gives CASSRTGELFF. The full variable domain, in which reference TRBV7-9 and TRBJ2-2 provide the parts outside the CDR3, is DTGVSQNPRHKITKRGQNVTFRCDPISEHNRLYWYRQTLGQGPEFLTYFQNEAQLEKSRLLSDRFSAERPKGSFSTLEIQRTEQGDSAMYLCASSRTGELFFGEGSRLTVL.

V is TRBV9 and J is TRBJ1-1; TRBD1 is a possible D gene (5 bases). This CDR3 has 14 residues. The V gene's germline CDR1 is SGDLS and CDR2 YYNGEE. Trimming left V 6 bases short and J 4 bases short, with 16 bases between. For the CDR3, the DNA is TGTGCCAGCAAGTCAGGGTTGGAGGGCACTGAAGCTTTCTTT. This codes for CASKSGLEGTEAFF.

The chain couples TRBV13 to TRBJ2-7, with TRBD1 identical over 7 bases. The CDR3 is 15 residues long. Germline CDR1 PRHDT, CDR2 FYEKMQ (reference sequence). Trimming removed 5 bases from V and 4 bases from J; junction bases left unmatched: 11. CDR3 region: CASSPPARTGYEQYF. The CDR3 DNA sequence: TGTGCCAGCAGCCCCCCCGCCCGGACAGGTTACGAGCAGTACTTC.

The chain employs TRBV12-5 and TRBJ2-7, with a tentative D call TRBD1 (6 bases). Germline V gene lookup returns CDR1 LGHNT and CDR2 FRNRAP. Deletions cut 0 bases from V and 3 bases from J, with 12 bases between. CDR3 size: 15 residues. Here the CDR3 DNA reads TGTGCTAGTGGTTTGGTACTCCGGACAGTCTACGAGCAGTACTTC. Translation gives CASGLVLRTVYEQYF. Together with reference TRBV12-5 and TRBJ2-7, the CDR3 gives the full variable domain: DARVTQTPRHKVTEMGQEVTMRCQPILGHNTVFWYRQTMMQGLELLAYFRNRAPLDDSGMPKDRFSAEMPDATLATLKIQPSEPRDSAVYFCASGLVLRTVYEQYFGPGTRLTVT.

The CDR3 is CASRRGSGQTNEKLFF. In DNA, the CDR3 is TGCGCCAGCAGGCGAGGCTCAGGGCAAACTAATGAAAAACTGTTTTTT. The V and J genes are TRBV5-1 and TRBJ1-4, with D possibly being TRBD1 (5 bases). Germline V gene data show CDR1 as SGHRS and CDR2 as YFSETQ. The CDR3 has 16 residues. Trimming took off 5 bases at V and 1 base at J, with 15 bases between the two ends.

The chain carries TRBV19 and TRBJ2-2; 9 nucleotides line up with TRBD2. The CDR3 sequence is 18 residues long. Germline CDR1 LNHDA, CDR2 SQIVND (reference sequence). V was clipped by 5 bases and J by 5 bases; unmatched bases: 15. The CDR3 loop is CASSRMIIAGERTGELFF. The CDR3 DNA reads as TGTGCCAGTAGTCGGATGATCATAGCGGGAGAAAGGACCGGGGAGCTGTTTTTT.